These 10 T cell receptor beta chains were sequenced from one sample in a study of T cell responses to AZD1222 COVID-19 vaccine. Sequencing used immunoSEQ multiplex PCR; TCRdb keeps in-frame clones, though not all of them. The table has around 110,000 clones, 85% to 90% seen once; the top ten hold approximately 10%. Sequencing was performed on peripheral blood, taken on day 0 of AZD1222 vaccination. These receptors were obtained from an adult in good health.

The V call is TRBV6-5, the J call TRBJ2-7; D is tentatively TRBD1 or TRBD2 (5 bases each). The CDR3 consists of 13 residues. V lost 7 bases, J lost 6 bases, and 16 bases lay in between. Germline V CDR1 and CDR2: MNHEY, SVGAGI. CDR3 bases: TGTGCCAGCACCTCCGGGGCAGTCTCCGAGCAGTACTTC. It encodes CASTSGAVSEQYF.

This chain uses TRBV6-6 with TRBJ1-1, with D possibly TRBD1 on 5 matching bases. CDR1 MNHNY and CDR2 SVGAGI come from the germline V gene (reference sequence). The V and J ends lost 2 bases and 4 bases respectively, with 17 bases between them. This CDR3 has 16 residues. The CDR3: CASSYPRGTPSTEAFF. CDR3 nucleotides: TGTGCCAGCAGTTACCCGAGGGGCACCCCGAGCACTGAAGCTTTCTTT.

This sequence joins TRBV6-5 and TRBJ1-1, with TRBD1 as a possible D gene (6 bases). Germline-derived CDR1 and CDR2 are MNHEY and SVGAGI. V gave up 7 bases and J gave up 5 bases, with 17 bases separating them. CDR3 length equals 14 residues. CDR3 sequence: CASTVGGAWTEAFF. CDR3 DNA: TGTGCCAGCACAGTGGGGGGGGCTTGGACTGAAGCTTTCTTT.

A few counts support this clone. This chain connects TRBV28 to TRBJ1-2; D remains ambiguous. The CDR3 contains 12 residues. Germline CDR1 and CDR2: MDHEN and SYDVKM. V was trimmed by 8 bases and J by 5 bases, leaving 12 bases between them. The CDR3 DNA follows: TGTGCCAGCTTAGGACCTGTTTATGGCTACACCTTC. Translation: CASLGPVYGYTF.

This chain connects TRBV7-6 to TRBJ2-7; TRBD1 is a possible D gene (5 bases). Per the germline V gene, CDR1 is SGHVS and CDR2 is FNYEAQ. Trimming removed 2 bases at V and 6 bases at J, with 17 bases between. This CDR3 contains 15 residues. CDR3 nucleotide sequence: TGTGCCAGCAGCTTATTCAGCCAGGGTGCGTTCGAGCAGTACTTC. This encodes CASSLFSQGAFEQYF.

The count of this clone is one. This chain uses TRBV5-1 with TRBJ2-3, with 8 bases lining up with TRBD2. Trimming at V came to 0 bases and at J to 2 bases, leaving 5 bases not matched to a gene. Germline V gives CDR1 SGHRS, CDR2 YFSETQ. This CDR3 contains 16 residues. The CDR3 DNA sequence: TGCGCCAGCAGCTTGGCTGGCGGGGGGTACACAGATACGCAGTATTTT. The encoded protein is CASSLAGGGYTDTQYF.

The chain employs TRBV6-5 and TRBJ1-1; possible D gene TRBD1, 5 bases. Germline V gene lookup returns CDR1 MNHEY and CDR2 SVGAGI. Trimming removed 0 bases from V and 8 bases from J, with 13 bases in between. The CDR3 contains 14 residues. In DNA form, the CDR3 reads TGTGCCAGCAGTTACTCAGGAGCAGGGCTCGAAGCTTTCTTT. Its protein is CASSYSGAGLEAFF.

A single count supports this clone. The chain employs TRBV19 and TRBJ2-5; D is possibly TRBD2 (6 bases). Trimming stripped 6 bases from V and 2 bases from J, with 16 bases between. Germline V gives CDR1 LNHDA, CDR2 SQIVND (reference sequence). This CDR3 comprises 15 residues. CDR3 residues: CASSRLPGAQETQYF. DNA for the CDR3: TGTGCCAGTAGCCGCCTACCGGGAGCTCAAGAGACCCAGTACTTC.

In nucleotides, the CDR3 is TGCAGCGGACGCCGAGAGAAGAATGAAAAACTGTTTTTT. Protein sequence: CSGRREKNEKLFF. V and J are TRBV29-1 and TRBJ1-4; D unresolved. Germline CDR1 is SQVTM and CDR2 is ANQGSEA. V was clipped by 7 bases and J by 5 bases, with 14 bases between them. This CDR3 region has 13 residues. The full variable domain, rest sourced from reference TRBV29-1 and TRBJ1-4, is SAVISQKPSRDICQRGTSLTIQCQVDSQVTMMFWYRQQPGQSLTLIATANQGSEATYESGFVIDKFPISRPNLTFSTLTVSNMSPEDSSIYLCSGRREKNEKLFFGSGTQLSVL.

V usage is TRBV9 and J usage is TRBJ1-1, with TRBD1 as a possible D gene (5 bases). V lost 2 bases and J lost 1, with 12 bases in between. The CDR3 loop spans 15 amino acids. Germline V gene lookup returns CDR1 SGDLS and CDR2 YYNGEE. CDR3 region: CASSVEGTGNTEAFF. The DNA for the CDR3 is TGTGCCAGCAGCGTGGAGGGAACAGGGAACACTGAAGCTTTCTTT.